This TCR beta chain was profiled in a study of early T cells in non-severe SARS-CoV-2 infection. In TCRdb, the 5' RACE reads were re-called with MiXCR into one record per CDR3 protein. The sample yields around 60,000 distinct CDR3 sequences, roughly 13% seen once. Germline V gene sequence: CDR1 DFQATT, CDR2 SNEGSKA (reference sequence). V shed 6 bases and J shed 1 base, with 12 bases lying between them. The CDR3 has 13 amino acids. This sequence originates from an adult who was a healthcare worker with PCR-confirmed SARS-CoV-2 infection or an uninfected control (not recorded which). Sequencing was performed on whole blood. The chain has TRBV20-1 and TRBJ2-5; D is perhaps TRBD2 (5 bases). The CDR3 coding sequence is TGCAGTGCCCAAGTACTAGTCCAAGAGACCCAGTACTTC. The encoded protein is CSAQVLVQETQYF.